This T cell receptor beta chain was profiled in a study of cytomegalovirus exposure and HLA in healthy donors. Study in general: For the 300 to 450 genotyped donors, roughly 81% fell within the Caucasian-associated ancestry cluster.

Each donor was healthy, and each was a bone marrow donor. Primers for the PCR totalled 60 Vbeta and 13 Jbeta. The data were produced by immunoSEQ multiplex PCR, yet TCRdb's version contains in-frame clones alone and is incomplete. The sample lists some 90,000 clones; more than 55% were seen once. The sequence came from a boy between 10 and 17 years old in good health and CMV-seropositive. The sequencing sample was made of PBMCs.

The CDR3 coding sequence is TGCGCCAGCAGCCAAGCCGCCGCAGGGCTAACTTCGGGTGGCTACACCTTC. Its protein product is CASSQAAAGLTSGGYTF. This chain links TRBV4-3 with TRBJ1-2; tentatively, D is TRBD1 (5 bases). There are 17 residues in the CDR3. The ends were cut back, 1 base at V and 7 bases at J, with 22 bases in the middle. Germline V lookup: CDR1 LGHNA, CDR2 YSLEER.